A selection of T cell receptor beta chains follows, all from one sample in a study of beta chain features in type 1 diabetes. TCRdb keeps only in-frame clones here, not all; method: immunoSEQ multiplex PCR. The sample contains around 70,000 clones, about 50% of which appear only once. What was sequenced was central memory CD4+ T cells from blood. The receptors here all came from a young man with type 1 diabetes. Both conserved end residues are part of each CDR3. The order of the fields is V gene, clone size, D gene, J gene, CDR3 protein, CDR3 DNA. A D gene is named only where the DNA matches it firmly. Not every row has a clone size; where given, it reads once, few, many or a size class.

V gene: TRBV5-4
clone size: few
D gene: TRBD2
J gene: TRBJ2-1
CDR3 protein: CASSQVSGGSYNEQFF
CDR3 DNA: TGTGCCAGCAGCCAAGTCTCGGGGGGGTCCTACAATGAGCAGTTCTTC

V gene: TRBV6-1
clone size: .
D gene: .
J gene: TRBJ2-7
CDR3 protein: CASSVSGRSGTTQYF
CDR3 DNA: TGTGCCAGCAGTGTTTCAGGTCGGTCAGGAACGACGCAGTACTTC

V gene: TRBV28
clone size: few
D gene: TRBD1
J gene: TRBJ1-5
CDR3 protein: CASSLGQGRKPQHF
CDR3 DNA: TGTGCCAGCAGCCTCGGACAGGGGAGGAAGCCCCAGCATTTT

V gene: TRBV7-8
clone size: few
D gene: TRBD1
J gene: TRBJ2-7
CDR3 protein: CASSQQGTSSYEQYF
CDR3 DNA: TGTGCCAGCAGCCAACAGGGGACATCCTCCTACGAGCAGTACTTC

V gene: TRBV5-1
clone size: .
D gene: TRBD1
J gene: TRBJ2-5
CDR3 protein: CASSFGQGVQETQYF
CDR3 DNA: TGCGCCAGCAGCTTTGGACAGGGGGTCCAAGAGACCCAGTACTTC

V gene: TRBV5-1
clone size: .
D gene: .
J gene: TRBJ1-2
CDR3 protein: CASSLRDNNYGYTF
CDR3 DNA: TGCGCCAGCAGCTTGAGGGACAATAACTATGGCTACACCTTC

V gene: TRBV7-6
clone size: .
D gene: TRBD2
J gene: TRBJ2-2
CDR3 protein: CASGRSGGAGNTGELFF
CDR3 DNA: TGTGCCAGCGGTCGTAGCGGGGGGGCCGGGAACACCGGGGAGCTGTTTTTT

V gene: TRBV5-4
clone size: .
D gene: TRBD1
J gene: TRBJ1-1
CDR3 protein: CASSTYRGMNTEAFF
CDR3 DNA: TGTGCCAGCAGCACTTACAGGGGGATGAACACTGAAGCTTTCTTT

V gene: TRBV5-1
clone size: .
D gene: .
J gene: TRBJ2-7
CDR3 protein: CASRFRTATYEQYF
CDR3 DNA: TGCGCCAGCAGATTCCGGACAGCAACCTACGAGCAGTACTTC

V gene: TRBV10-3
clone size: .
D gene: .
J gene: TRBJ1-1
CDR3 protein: CAISESTGVGTEAFF
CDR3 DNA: TGTGCCATCAGTGAGTCAACGGGGGTAGGGACTGAAGCTTTCTTT

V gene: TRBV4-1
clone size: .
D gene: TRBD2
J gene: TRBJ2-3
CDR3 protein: CASSQALAGASDTQYF
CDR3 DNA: TGTGCCAGCAGCCAGGCACTAGCGGGAGCGTCAGATACGCAGTATTTT

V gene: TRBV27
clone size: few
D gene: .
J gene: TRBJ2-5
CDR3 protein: CASSFRETQYF
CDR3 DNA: TGTGCCAGCAGTTTCCGGGAGACCCAGTACTTC

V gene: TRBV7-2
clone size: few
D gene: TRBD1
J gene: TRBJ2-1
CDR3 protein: CASSGTGGNEQFF
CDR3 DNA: TGTGCCAGCTCCGGGACAGGGGGGAATGAGCAGTTCTTC

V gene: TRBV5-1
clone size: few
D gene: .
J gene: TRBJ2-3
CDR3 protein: CASSGDNTDTQYF
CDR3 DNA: TGCGCCAGCAGCGGGGACAACACAGATACGCAGTATTTT

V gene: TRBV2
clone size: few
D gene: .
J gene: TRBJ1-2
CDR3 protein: CASARGNGYTF
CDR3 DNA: TGTGCCAGCGCTAGGGGGAATGGCTACACCTTC

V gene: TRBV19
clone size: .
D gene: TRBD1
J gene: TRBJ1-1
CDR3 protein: CASSLQGAATEAFF
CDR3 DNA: TGTGCCAGTAGTTTACAGGGGGCGGCCACTGAAGCTTTCTTT

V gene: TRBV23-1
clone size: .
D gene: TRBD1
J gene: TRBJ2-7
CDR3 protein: CASSQKTDREKYEQYF
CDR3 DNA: TGCGCCAGCAGTCAAAAGACGGACAGGGAAAAATACGAGCAGTACTTC

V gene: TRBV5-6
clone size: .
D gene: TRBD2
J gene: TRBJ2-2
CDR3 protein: CASSLVGLAGTGELFF
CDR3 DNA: TGTGCCAGCAGCTTGGTTGGACTAGCGGGCACCGGGGAGCTGTTTTTT

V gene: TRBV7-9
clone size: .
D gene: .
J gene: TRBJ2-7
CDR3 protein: CASSLIPQQDYEQYF
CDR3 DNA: TGTGCCAGCAGCTTAATACCCCAGCAGGACTACGAGCAGTACTTC

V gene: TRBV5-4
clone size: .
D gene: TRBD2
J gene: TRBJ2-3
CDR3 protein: CASSGLAGGQTDTQYF
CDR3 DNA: TGTGCCAGCAGTGGACTAGCGGGAGGGCAAACAGATACGCAGTATTTT

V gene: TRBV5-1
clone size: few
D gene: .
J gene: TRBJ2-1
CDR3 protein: CASSFPRTKGNEQFF
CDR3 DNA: TGCGCCAGCAGCTTCCCCCGGACTAAGGGCAATGAGCAGTTCTTC

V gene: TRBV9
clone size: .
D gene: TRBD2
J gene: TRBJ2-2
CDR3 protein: CASSVVSSGSGYPGELFF
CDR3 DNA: TGTGCCAGCAGCGTAGTCTCTAGCGGGAGTGGTTACCCCGGGGAGCTGTTTTTT

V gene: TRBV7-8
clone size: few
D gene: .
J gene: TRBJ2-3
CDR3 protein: CASSPREAGGDTQYF
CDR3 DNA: TGTGCCAGCAGCCCCCGTGAGGCAGGAGGGGATACGCAGTATTTT

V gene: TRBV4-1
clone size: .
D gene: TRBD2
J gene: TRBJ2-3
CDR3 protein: CASSQDPSGSSGLADTQYF
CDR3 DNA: TGCGCCAGCAGCCAAGATCCTAGCGGGAGTTCTGGGCTAGCGGATACGCAGTATTTT

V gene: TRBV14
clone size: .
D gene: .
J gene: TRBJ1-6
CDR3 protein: CASSPYTTSSYNSPLHF
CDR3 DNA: TGTGCCAGCAGCCCTTACACCACCAGCTCCTATAATTCACCCCTCCACTTT

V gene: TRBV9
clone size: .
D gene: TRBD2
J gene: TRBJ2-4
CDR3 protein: CASSVKPSTSGLAKNIQYF
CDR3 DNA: TGTGCCAGCAGCGTAAAACCCTCGACTAGCGGACTAGCCAAAAACATTCAGTACTTC

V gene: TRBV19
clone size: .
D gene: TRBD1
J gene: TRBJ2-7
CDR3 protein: CASSTLGTDSYEQYF
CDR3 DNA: TGTGCCAGTAGTACCCTGGGGACAGACTCCTACGAGCAGTACTTC

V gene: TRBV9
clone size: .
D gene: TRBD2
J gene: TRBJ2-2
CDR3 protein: CASSAPGTSGGELFF
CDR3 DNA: TGTGCCAGCAGCGCGCCCGGGACTAGCGGCGGGGAGCTGTTTTTT

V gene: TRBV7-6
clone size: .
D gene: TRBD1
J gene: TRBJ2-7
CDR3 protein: CASSRDRGTYEQYF
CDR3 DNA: TGTGCCAGCAGCAGGGACAGGGGGACATACGAGCAGTACTTC

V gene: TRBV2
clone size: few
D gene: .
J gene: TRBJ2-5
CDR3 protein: CASSYGQETQYF
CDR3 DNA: TGTGCCAGCAGTTACGGCCAAGAGACCCAGTACTTC

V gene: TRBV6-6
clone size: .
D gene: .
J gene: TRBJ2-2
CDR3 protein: CASSYSTQGQSLFF
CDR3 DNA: TGTGCCAGCAGTTACTCGACCCAAGGACAGTCGCTGTTTTTT

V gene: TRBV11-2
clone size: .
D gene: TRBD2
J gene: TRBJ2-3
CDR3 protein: CASSNPSGGGTDTQYF
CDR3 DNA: TGTGCCAGCAGCAATCCTAGCGGCGGTGGAACAGATACGCAGTATTTT